In this sample, the clone carrying this TCR beta chain turned up once. Its antigen remains unidentified. On average approximately 90,000 T cells per donor were immunosequenced. CDR1 and CDR2 from the germline V gene are SGDLS and YYNGEE. V shed 0 bases and J shed 1 base, with 7 bases lying between them. The CDR3 length is 14 residues. The protocol was immunoSEQ multiplex PCR, while the TCRdb copy is restricted to in-frame clones and leaves out a portion. The sample holds tens of thousands of clones; nearly 90% are singletons and the top ten take less than 7%. This sample stems from a study of T cells in tuberculosis. Whole-study results and caveats: A GMM-specific repertoire classifier reached 85% to 90% accuracy, AUROC about 0.87. The TCR-beta difference was not significant; alpha differences partly reflected length.

The sample comprised PBMCs. The V gene is TRBV9, the J gene TRBJ1-1; maybe TRBD1 (6 bases). The sequence came from a donor aged 10-30 years with latent tuberculosis or without tuberculosis infection. CDR3 nucleotide sequence: TGTGCCAGCAGCGTAGGGGGACAGAACACTGAAGCTTTCTTT. Its translation: CASSVGGQNTEAFF.